One and the same sample provided the 3 T cell receptor beta chains below, sequenced in a study of regulatory T cells in long-lasting Graves disease (dated by TCRdb to the early 2020s). Reading the label with the study, this specimen's time point is: newly diagnosed GD, antithyroid drugs for less than 3 months. RNA was extracted from PBMCs in TRIzol for both TCR sequencing and RNA sequencing. Libraries were built with multiplex PCR. The listed sequencing device is Illumina HiSeq 4000. TCR beta libraries were built with iRepertoire HTBI primers and Arm-PCR amplification of CDR3 regions. TCRdb handled the public reads itself, with Q25 trimming in fastp and clone calling in MiXCR, and kept productive beta chains. Duplicate CDR3 protein sequences are folded into a single record with the most common DNA and genes. Within this sample are 300,000 to 400,000 distinct CDR3 sequences, with around 16% of them counted one time only. Jointly, the top ten make up approximately 22% of the sample.

The sequenced sample was peripheral blood mononuclear cells (PBMCs), obtained at new diagnosis, from a patient treated with antithyroid drugs. All receptors derive from a female donor with Graves disease.

In regard to this clonotype: Just one base apart from a much larger clone, this may be a read error. This sequence joins TRBV11-1 and TRBJ2-7, with D tentatively TRBD1 or TRBD2 (5 bases each). The CDR3 spans 13 residues. CDR1 and CDR2 (germline): SGHAT, FQDESV (reference sequence). Trimming cost V 5 bases and J 1 base, with 9 bases left between them. The CDR3 protein is CASSGDGSYEQYF. CDR3 nucleotides: TGTGCCAGCAGCGGGGACGGATCCTACGAGCAGTACTTC.

Ten or more counts support this clonotype. V usage is TRBV12-5 and J usage is TRBJ1-1; D is undetermined. Trimming shortened V by 3 bases and J by 11 bases, and 16 bases separated the two germline ends. Looked up from germline, CDR1 is LGHNT and CDR2 is FRNRAP. The CDR3 contains 13 residues. The CDR3 DNA is TGTGCTAGTGGTTTCACCGGATCCCAACTCGCTTTCTTT. Protein sequence: CASGFTGSQLAFF.

This clonotype has a count of ten or more. The chain uses TRBV4-1 and TRBJ1-1; D is ambiguous. The CDR3 loop spans 14 amino acids. The V gene's germline CDR1 is MGHRA and CDR2 YSYEKL. V lost 4 bases to trimming and J lost 6 bases, with 15 bases between them. The CDR3 region is CASSRPAKGPEAFF. CDR3 coding DNA: TGCGCCAGCAGCCGACCCGCTAAGGGTCCTGAAGCTTTCTTT.